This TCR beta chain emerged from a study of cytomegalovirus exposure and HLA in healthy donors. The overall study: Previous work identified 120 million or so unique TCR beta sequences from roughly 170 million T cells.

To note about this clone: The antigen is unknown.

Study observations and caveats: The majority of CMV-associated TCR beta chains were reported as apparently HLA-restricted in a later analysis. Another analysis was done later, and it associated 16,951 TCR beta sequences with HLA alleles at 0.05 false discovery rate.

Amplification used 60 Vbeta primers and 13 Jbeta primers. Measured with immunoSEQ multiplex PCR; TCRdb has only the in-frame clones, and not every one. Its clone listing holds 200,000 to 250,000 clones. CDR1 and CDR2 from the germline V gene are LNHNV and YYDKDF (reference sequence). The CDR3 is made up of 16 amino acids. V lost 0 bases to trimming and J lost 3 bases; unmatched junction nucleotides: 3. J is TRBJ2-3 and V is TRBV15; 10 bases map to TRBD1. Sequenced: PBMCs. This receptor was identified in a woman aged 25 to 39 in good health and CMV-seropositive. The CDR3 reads CATSRDLGQGTDTQYF. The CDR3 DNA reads TGTGCCACCAGCAGAGATTTGGGACAGGGGACAGATACGCAGTATTTT.